A selection of T cell receptor beta chains follows, all from one sample in a study of shared T cell receptors in the human thymus. Profiled with immunoSEQ multiplex PCR; TCRdb holds only in-frame clones, not every one. The table includes about 730,000 clones, 70% to 90% detected once. The sample also formed part of further work on human thymus T cells.

The material sequenced was thymocytes. The origin of the receptors is a girl under three years old with a congenital heart defect. Both conserved end residues are part of each CDR3. Fields, in order: V gene, D gene, J gene, clone size, CDR3 protein, CDR3 DNA. The D gene is left open where the match is weak. The size field is filled for only some rows; it gives once, few, many or a size class.

v_gene: TRBV10-3
d_gene: TRBD1
j_gene: TRBJ1-5
abundance: .
CDR3aa: CAISAYPETGNQPQHF
CDR3nt: TGTGCCATCAGTGCATATCCGGAGACAGGGAATCAGCCCCAGCATTTT

v_gene: TRBV18
d_gene: TRBD1
j_gene: TRBJ1-4
abundance: .
CDR3aa: CASSPTRQGQMGTNEKLFF
CDR3nt: TGTGCCAGCTCACCAACTCGACAGGGGCAGATGGGAACTAATGAAAAACTGTTTTTT

v_gene: TRBV2
d_gene: .
j_gene: TRBJ1-2
abundance: .
CDR3aa: CASRTDNDRHYGYTF
CDR3nt: TGTGCCAGCAGAACCGATAATGACAGGCACTATGGCTACACCTTC

v_gene: TRBV4-2
d_gene: .
j_gene: TRBJ1-1
abundance: .
CDR3aa: CASSLRTAQNTEAFF
CDR3nt: TGTGCCAGCAGCCTAAGGACAGCGCAGAACACTGAAGCTTTCTTT

v_gene: TRBV18
d_gene: TRBD2
j_gene: TRBJ2-5
abundance: .
CDR3aa: CASSPSGLAGGETQYF
CDR3nt: TGTGCCAGCTCACCCTCAGGACTAGCGGGGGGAGAGACCCAGTACTTC

v_gene: TRBV7-6
d_gene: .
j_gene: TRBJ2-7
abundance: .
CDR3aa: CASSWIDRTYEQYF
CDR3nt: TGTGCCAGCAGCTGGATTGACAGAACCTACGAGCAGTACTTC

v_gene: TRBV19
d_gene: TRBD2
j_gene: TRBJ2-1
abundance: once
CDR3aa: CASTRGRDEQFF
CDR3nt: TGTGCCAGTACACGGGGGAGGGATGAGCAGTTCTTC

v_gene: TRBV27
d_gene: TRBD2
j_gene: TRBJ2-5
abundance: .
CDR3aa: CASSSRLAGGPGSGAETQYF
CDR3nt: TGTGCCAGCAGTTCACGACTAGCGGGGGGGCCAGGGTCTGGGGCGGAGACCCAGTACTTC

v_gene: TRBV7-2
d_gene: .
j_gene: TRBJ1-1
abundance: .
CDR3aa: CASSLRDNGEAFF
CDR3nt: TGTGCCAGCAGCCTTCGGGACAACGGGGAAGCTTTCTTT

v_gene: TRBV5-4
d_gene: TRBD2
j_gene: TRBJ2-3
abundance: .
CDR3aa: CASSLAMWDLTSCSDTQYF
CDR3nt: TGTGCCAGCAGCTTAGCCATGTGGGATTTGACTAGCTGTTCGGATACGCAGTATTTT

v_gene: TRBV5-6
d_gene: TRBD1
j_gene: TRBJ1-2
abundance: .
CDR3aa: CASSPERGQGAYGYTF
CDR3nt: TGTGCCAGCAGCCCGGAGAGGGGACAGGGGGCTTATGGCTACACCTTC

v_gene: TRBV4-1
d_gene: .
j_gene: TRBJ2-6
abundance: .
CDR3aa: CASSQAPDSSYSGANVLTF
CDR3nt: TGCGCCAGCAGCCAAGCACCGGACAGTTCCTACTCTGGGGCCAACGTCCTGACTTTC

v_gene: TRBV2
d_gene: .
j_gene: TRBJ1-2
abundance: .
CDR3aa: CASGEGGRYGYTF
CDR3nt: TGTGCCAGTGGGGAGGGGGGGAGGTATGGCTACACCTTC

v_gene: TRBV19
d_gene: TRBD1
j_gene: TRBJ1-2
abundance: once
CDR3aa: CASRTSGQGVDYGYTF
CDR3nt: TGTGCCAGTCGTACGTCCGGACAGGGTGTCGACTATGGCTACACCTTC

v_gene: TRBV5-4
d_gene: .
j_gene: TRBJ2-6
abundance: .
CDR3aa: CASSPLEGRQSGANVLTF
CDR3nt: TGTGCCAGCAGCCCCTTGGAGGGGAGACAGTCTGGGGCCAACGTCCTGACTTTC

v_gene: TRBV28
d_gene: TRBD2
j_gene: TRBJ2-7
abundance: .
CDR3aa: CASSPSGHPYEQYF
CDR3nt: TGTGCCAGCAGTCCTAGCGGCCACCCCTACGAGCAGTACTTC

v_gene: TRBV29-1
d_gene: .
j_gene: TRBJ1-1
abundance: .
CDR3aa: CSSIRGTEAFF
CDR3nt: TGCAGCAGTATTAGGGGTACTGAAGCTTTCTTT

v_gene: TRBV7-2
d_gene: .
j_gene: TRBJ1-4
abundance: .
CDR3aa: CASGKGATNEKLFF
CDR3nt: TGTGCCAGCGGCAAGGGAGCAACTAATGAAAAACTGTTTTTT

v_gene: TRBV14
d_gene: .
j_gene: TRBJ2-7
abundance: .
CDR3aa: CASSQEEKTGFYEQYF
CDR3nt: TGTGCCAGCAGCCAAGAGGAAAAGACAGGTTTCTACGAGCAGTACTTC

v_gene: TRBV11-2
d_gene: .
j_gene: TRBJ1-5
abundance: .
CDR3aa: CASSRGGWENQPQHF
CDR3nt: TGTGCCAGCAGCCGAGGGGGTTGGGAGAATCAGCCCCAGCATTTT

v_gene: TRBV2
d_gene: .
j_gene: TRBJ1-2
abundance: .
CDR3aa: CASRTGVIYGYTF
CDR3nt: TGTGCCAGCAGAACGGGGGTAATCTATGGCTACACCTTC

v_gene: TRBV6-1
d_gene: .
j_gene: TRBJ1-6
abundance: once
CDR3aa: CASRDITSPLHF
CDR3nt: TGTGCCAGCAGGGACATCACTTCACCCCTCCACTTT

v_gene: TRBV5-5
d_gene: .
j_gene: TRBJ1-1
abundance: .
CDR3aa: CASSFLGGSNTEAFF
CDR3nt: TGTGCCAGCAGCTTTTTGGGGGGTTCGAACACTGAAGCTTTCTTT

v_gene: TRBV4-1
d_gene: .
j_gene: TRBJ2-1
abundance: .
CDR3aa: CASSQEMSGAGDEQFF
CDR3nt: TGCGCCAGCAGCCAAGAGATGTCAGGCGCCGGTGATGAGCAGTTCTTC

v_gene: TRBV11-2
d_gene: .
j_gene: TRBJ2-5
abundance: .
CDR3aa: CASSLGRGETQYF
CDR3nt: TGTGCCAGCAGCTTAGGGCGGGGAGAGACCCAGTACTTC

v_gene: TRBV6-6
d_gene: TRBD1
j_gene: TRBJ2-1
abundance: .
CDR3aa: CASSSRDRPFHEQFF
CDR3nt: TGTGCCAGCAGTTCACGGGACAGGCCCTTCCATGAGCAGTTCTTC

v_gene: TRBV5-5
d_gene: .
j_gene: TRBJ2-3
abundance: .
CDR3aa: CASSFGVTSTDTQYF
CDR3nt: TGTGCCAGCAGCTTCGGGGTGACTAGCACAGATACGCAGTATTTT

v_gene: TRBV20-1
d_gene: .
j_gene: TRBJ1-1
abundance: .
CDR3aa: CSKQGGTEAFF
CDR3nt: TGCAGTAAACAAGGGGGCACTGAAGCTTTCTTT

v_gene: TRBV5-6
d_gene: TRBD1
j_gene: TRBJ1-1
abundance: .
CDR3aa: CASRNGQEVDTEAFF
CDR3nt: TGTGCCAGCAGGAATGGACAGGAGGTGGACACTGAAGCTTTCTTT

v_gene: TRBV21-1
d_gene: .
j_gene: TRBJ2-3
abundance: .
CDR3aa: CASSPPIAGQGDTQYF
CDR3nt: TGTGCCAGCAGCCCCCCGATAGCGGGCCAGGGTGATACGCAGTATTTT

v_gene: TRBV20-1
d_gene: .
j_gene: TRBJ1-1
abundance: .
CDR3aa: CSAMDSEAFF
CDR3nt: TGCAGTGCCATGGACAGTGAAGCTTTCTTT

v_gene: TRBV5-8
d_gene: .
j_gene: TRBJ1-1
abundance: once
CDR3aa: CASSLTGHEAFF
CDR3nt: TGTGCCAGCAGCCTCACAGGACACGAAGCTTTCTTT

v_gene: TRBV29-1
d_gene: .
j_gene: TRBJ1-1
abundance: .
CDR3aa: CSVGPTDSQNTEAFF
CDR3nt: TGCAGCGTTGGGCCTACCGACAGTCAGAACACTGAAGCTTTCTTT

v_gene: TRBV7-2
d_gene: .
j_gene: TRBJ2-5
abundance: few
CDR3aa: CASSSERKSGIKETQYF
CDR3nt: TGTGCCAGCAGCTCCGAGAGGAAATCCGGTATCAAAGAGACCCAGTACTTC

v_gene: TRBV7-9
d_gene: TRBD1
j_gene: TRBJ1-1
abundance: .
CDR3aa: CASTRTGPIVSSGTEAFF
CDR3nt: TGTGCCAGCACCCGGACAGGGCCTATTGTATCCAGTGGGACTGAAGCTTTCTTT

v_gene: TRBV19
d_gene: .
j_gene: TRBJ1-1
abundance: .
CDR3aa: CASSIGSQGAKPEAFF
CDR3nt: TGTGCCAGTAGTATAGGCTCACAGGGAGCAAAACCAGAAGCTTTCTTT

v_gene: TRBV4-1
d_gene: .
j_gene: TRBJ2-7
abundance: .
CDR3aa: CASSCQPIGLIDYYEQYF
CDR3nt: TGCGCCAGCAGCTGCCAACCCATAGGACTGATCGATTACTACGAGCAGTACTTC

v_gene: TRBV27
d_gene: .
j_gene: TRBJ2-5
abundance: .
CDR3aa: CASSSTTRTQETQYF
CDR3nt: TGTGCCAGCAGTTCAACGACTAGGACGCAAGAGACCCAGTACTTC

v_gene: TRBV29-1
d_gene: .
j_gene: TRBJ1-3
abundance: .
CDR3aa: CSVEPGDLF
CDR3nt: TGCAGCGTGGAACCGGGAGACCTTTTT